The 14 T cell receptor beta chains below all came from one sample that was sequenced in a study of blood T cell repertoires in COVID-19. Only in-frame clones appear in the TCRdb table, and some are missing; sequencing was by immunoSEQ multiplex PCR. Among under 200,000 clones, 88% were seen once, and the ten largest hold 1.5% to 2%. Sequences were obtained from peripheral blood. Receptors were obtained from a man aged 18 to 30 with active or convalescent COVID-19.

V gene TRBV9 combines with J gene TRBJ2-3; maybe TRBD2 (6 bases). Trimming pared 7 bases from V and 0 bases from J, leaving 15 bases between. This CDR3 comprises 15 residues. From germline, CDR1 is SGDLS and CDR2 YYNGEE. CDR3 amino acids: CASGPSAGSTDTQYF. As DNA, the CDR3 is TGTGCCAGCGGCCCTTCGGCGGGGAGCACAGATACGCAGTATTTT.

The chain is built from TRBV29-1 and TRBJ1-1; TRBD1 agrees at 9 bases. V lost 8 bases to trimming and J lost 1 base; unmatched junction nucleotides: 8. CDR3 length: 14 amino acids. Germline CDR1 reads SQVTM; CDR2 reads ANQGSEA. The CDR3 bases are TGCAGCATTGGACAGGGGCTACAGAACACTGAAGCTTTCTTT. Translated, it gives CSIGQGLQNTEAFF.

The chain employs TRBV15 and TRBJ1-1; D perhaps matches TRBD1 (5 bases). V shed 0 bases and J shed 5 bases, with 10 bases lying between them. Germline CDR1 reads LNHNV; CDR2 reads YYDKDF (reference sequence). The CDR3 spans 14 residues. The CDR3: CATSREAGWTEAFF. The DNA of the CDR3 is TGTGCCACCAGCAGAGAGGCAGGGTGGACTGAAGCTTTCTTT.

This chain connects TRBV30 to TRBJ2-7, with D possibly TRBD1 on 6 matching bases. V lost 4 bases and J lost 7, with 14 bases in between. Germline CDR1 and CDR2: GTSNPN and SVGIG (reference sequence). This CDR3 spans 12 amino acids. In DNA, the CDR3 is TGTGCCTGGACTGCAGGGGCCAGGGAGCAGTACTTC. Translated, it gives CAWTAGAREQYF.

This rearrangement joins TRBV24-1 to TRBJ1-5, with 7 nucleotides matching TRBD1. Trimming cost V 10 bases and J 4 bases; bases outside gene matches: 6. The CDR3 runs to 13 residues. In germline, CDR1 is KGHDR, CDR2 SFDVKD. Written as DNA, the CDR3 is TGTGCCACTTCGGGGACAGAGAATCAGCCCCAGCATTTT. It yields the protein CATSGTENQPQHF.

The chain combines TRBV3-1 (or the pseudogene TRBV3-2) with TRBJ2-7; D is unclear. CDR1 and CDR2 (germline): LGHDT, YNNKEL (reference sequence). The V gene lost 4 bases and the J gene lost 2 bases, with 3 bases spanning the gap. The CDR3 has 11 residues. This CDR3 reads CASSRAYEQYF. The CDR3 nucleotides are TGTGCCAGCAGCCGCGCCTACGAGCAGTACTTC.

V gene TRBV7-2 combines with J gene TRBJ2-6; the D gene is possibly TRBD2 (5 bases). V shed 10 bases and J shed 1 base, with 8 bases lying between them. CDR3 size: 13 residues. Germline loops: CDR1 SGHTA, CDR2 FQGNSA. The CDR3 nucleotides are TGTGCCATTGGGAGATCTGGGGCCAACGTCCTGACTTTC. Protein product: CAIGRSGANVLTF.

V and J are TRBV30 and TRBJ1-1; a possible D gene is TRBD1 (5 bases). The ends were cut back, 6 bases at V and 2 bases at J, with 13 bases in the middle. From germline, CDR1 is GTSNPN and CDR2 SVGIG (reference sequence). CDR3 length equals 13 residues. This CDR3 is CACRSQGNTEAFF. The CDR3 DNA reads TGTGCCTGCAGATCCCAGGGTAACACTGAAGCTTTCTTT.

The chain recombines TRBV7-9 with TRBJ1-3; TRBD1 is a possible D gene (5 bases). This CDR3 has 16 residues. CDR1 and CDR2 (germline): SEHNR, FQNEAQ (reference sequence). V lost 5 bases, J lost 2 bases, and 16 bases lay in between. The CDR3 DNA is TGTGCCAGCAGCCCCTCGGGGAGGGGAGCTGGAAACACCATATATTTT. Protein product: CASSPSGRGAGNTIYF.

The rearrangement uses TRBV12-3 or TRBV12-4 and TRBJ1-2; no reliable D call. CDR3 size: 13 residues. V lost 2 bases and J 4 bases, leaving 8 bases between the germline ends. The DNA for the CDR3 is TGTGCCAGCAGTTTAAGCAGACTCTATGGCTACACCTTC. It translates to CASSLSRLYGYTF.

This clone was seen just once. This chain links TRBV29-1 with TRBJ1-2; TRBD1 agrees at 9 bases. The CDR3 extends over 13 amino acids. Germline assignment: CDR1 SQVTM and CDR2 ANQGSEA. Trimming at V came to 6 bases and at J to 7 bases, leaving 9 bases not matched to a gene. Here the CDR3 DNA reads TGCAGCGTGGCGGACAGGGGCCCGGGTGGCTACACCTTC. Residues: CSVADRGPGGYTF.

The rearrangement links TRBV13 to TRBJ1-5, with no clear D. The V gene's germline CDR1 is PRHDT and CDR2 FYEKMQ (reference sequence). V was pared by 0 bases and J by 10 bases, with 10 bases between. This CDR3 region has 13 residues. Here the CDR3 DNA reads TGTGCCAGCAGCTTAGGCAGAGAGGGTCCCCAGCATTTT. The encoded protein is CASSLGREGPQHF.

The chain links TRBV19 to TRBJ2-1, with 12 bases that match TRBD2. The CDR3 consists of 15 residues. V trimming: 7 bases; J trimming: 10 bases; junction bases outside the gene matches: 11. Germline V CDR1 and CDR2: LNHDA, SQIVND (reference sequence). CDR3 residues: CASTTLAGGPGEQFF. The CDR3 DNA follows: TGTGCCAGTACCACTCTAGCGGGAGGGCCAGGAGAGCAGTTCTTC.

The rearrangement links TRBV27 to TRBJ1-6, with 10 bases fitting TRBD1. From germline, CDR1 is MNHEY and CDR2 SMNVEV (reference sequence). V lost 4 bases, J lost 10 bases, and 4 bases stayed unmatched. The CDR3 totals 14 residues. The CDR3 coding sequence is TGTGCCAGCAGTTCGGGACAGGGGATATCACCCCTCCACTTT. Encoded protein: CASSSGQGISPLHF.